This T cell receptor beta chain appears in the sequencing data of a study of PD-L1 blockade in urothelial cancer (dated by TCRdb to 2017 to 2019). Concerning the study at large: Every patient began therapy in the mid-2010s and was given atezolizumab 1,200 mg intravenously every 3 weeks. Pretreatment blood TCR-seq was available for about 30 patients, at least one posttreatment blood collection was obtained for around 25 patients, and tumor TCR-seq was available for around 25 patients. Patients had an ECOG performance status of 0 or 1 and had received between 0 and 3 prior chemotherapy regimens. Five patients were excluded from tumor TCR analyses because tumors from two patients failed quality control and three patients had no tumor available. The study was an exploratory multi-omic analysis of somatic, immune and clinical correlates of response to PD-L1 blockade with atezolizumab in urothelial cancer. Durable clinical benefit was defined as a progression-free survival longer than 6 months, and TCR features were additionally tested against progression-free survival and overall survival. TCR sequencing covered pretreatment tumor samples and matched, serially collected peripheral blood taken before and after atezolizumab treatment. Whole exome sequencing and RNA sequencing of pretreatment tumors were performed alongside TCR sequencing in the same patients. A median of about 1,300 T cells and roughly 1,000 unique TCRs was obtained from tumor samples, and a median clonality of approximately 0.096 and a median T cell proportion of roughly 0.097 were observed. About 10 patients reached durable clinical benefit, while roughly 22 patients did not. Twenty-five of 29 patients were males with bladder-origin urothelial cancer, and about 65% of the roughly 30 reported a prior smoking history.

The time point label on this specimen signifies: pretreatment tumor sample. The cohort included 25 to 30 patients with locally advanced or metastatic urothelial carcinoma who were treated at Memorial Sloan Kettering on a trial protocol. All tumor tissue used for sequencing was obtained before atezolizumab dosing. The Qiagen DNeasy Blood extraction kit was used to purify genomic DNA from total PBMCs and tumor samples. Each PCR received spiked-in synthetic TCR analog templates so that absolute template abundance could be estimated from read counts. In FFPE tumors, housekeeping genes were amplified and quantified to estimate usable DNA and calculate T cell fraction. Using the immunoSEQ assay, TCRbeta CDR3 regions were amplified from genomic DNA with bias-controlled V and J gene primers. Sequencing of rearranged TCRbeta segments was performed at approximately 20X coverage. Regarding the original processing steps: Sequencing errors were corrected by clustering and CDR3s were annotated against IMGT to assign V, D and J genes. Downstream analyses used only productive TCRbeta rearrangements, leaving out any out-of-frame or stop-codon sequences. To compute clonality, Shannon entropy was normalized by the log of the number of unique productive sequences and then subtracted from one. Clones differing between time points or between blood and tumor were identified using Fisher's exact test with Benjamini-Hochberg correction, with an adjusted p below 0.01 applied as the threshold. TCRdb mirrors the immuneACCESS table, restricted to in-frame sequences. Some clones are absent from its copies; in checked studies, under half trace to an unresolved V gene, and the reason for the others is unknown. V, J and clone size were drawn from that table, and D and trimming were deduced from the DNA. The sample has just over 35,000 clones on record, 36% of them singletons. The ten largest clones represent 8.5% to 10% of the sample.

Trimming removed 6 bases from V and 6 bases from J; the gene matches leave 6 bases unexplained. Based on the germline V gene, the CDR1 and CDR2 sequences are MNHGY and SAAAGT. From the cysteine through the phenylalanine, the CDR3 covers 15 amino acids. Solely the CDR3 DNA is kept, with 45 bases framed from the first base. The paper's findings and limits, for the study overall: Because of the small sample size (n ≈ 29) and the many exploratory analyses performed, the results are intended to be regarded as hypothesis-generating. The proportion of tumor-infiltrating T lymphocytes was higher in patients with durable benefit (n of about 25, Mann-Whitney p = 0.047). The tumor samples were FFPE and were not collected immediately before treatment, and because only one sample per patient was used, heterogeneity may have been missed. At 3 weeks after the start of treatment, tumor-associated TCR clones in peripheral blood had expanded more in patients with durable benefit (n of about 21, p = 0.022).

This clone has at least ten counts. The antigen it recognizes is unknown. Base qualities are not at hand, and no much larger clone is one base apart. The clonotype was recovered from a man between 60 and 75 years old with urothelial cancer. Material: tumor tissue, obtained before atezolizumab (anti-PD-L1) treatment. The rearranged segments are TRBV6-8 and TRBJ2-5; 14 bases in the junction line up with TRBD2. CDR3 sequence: CASSQTSGGAQTQYF. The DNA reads TGTGCCAGCAGCCAGACTAGCGGGGGGGCTCAGACCCAGTACTTC.